Listed here is a single T cell receptor (beta chain). Antigen specificity is unknown. This specimen comes from a study of shared clonotypes between healthy human individuals. Study conclusions and caveats: A limitation of the genetic and exposure-history diversity represented arose from few donors. Between a handful of donors, naive CD4 clonotypes were shared at a level of approximately 5%.

Per the germline V gene, CDR1 is KGHSH and CDR2 is LQKENI. This CDR3 is 19 amino acids long. V shed 1 base and J 4 bases; nucleotides not matched to a gene: 16. Produced via immunoSEQ multiplex PCR; TCRdb's table is partial and in-frame only. Of about 1.5 million clones detected, under 99% appear once; the ten largest clones hold 0.45%. The source is a man aged 25 to 45 in good health. This chain uses TRBV18 with TRBJ2-7; TRBD2 matches 10 bases. The sequenced sample consisted of naive CD4+ T cells sorted from blood. Indicated subset: CD45RA+ positively selected. The CDR3, as DNA: TGTGCCAGCTCACCACTACCAGCGGGAGGGTCCTCTTTGAGGTACGAGCAGTACTTC. It codes for CASSPLPAGGSSLRYEQYF.